The TCR beta chain described here comes from a study of blood T cell repertoires in COVID-19. Study-wide context: Material from acute and convalescent COVID-19 was sourced from the United States, Italy and Spain. Sources were T cells, B-cell-depleted T cells, or PBMCs; the material itself was cDNA or gDNA.

Per the original data handling: Amplification of reference gene primers was used by the study to estimate nucleated cell counts. Generated by immunoSEQ multiplex PCR, the TCRdb table keeps only in-frame clones and is missing some. That table furnishes V, J and clone size, whereas the DNA furnished D and trimming. The data show a few hundred thousand clones, about 90% seen once. The CDR3 is 13 amino acids. The V gene lost 5 bases and the J gene lost 6 bases, with 14 bases spanning the gap. The J gene is TRBJ2-7, the V gene TRBV12-3 or TRBV12-4; a possible D gene is TRBD2 (6 bases). This sequence was found in a man in his late teens or twenties who had recovered from COVID-19. The sequencing input was peripheral blood. The CDR3: CASSRTDGGEQYF. The CDR3 coding sequence is TGTGCCAGCAGTCGGACCGACGGGGGCGAGCAGTACTTC.